The 28 T cell receptor beta chains reported below all come from one sample, sequenced in a study of blood T cell repertoires in COVID-19 (dated by TCRdb to the early 2020s). Library method: the immunoSEQ multiplex PCR assay. TCRdb took over this immuneACCESS table, retaining in-frame rearrangements with V and J assigned. Such tables are incomplete; in checked studies, under half of the missing clones stem from an unresolved V gene, and the remainder is unexplained. Counted in this sample were 200,000 to 250,000 clones; roughly 88% of them appeared once. The ten biggest clones cover roughly 3.7% of the sample. The specimen sequenced was PBMCs or T cells enriched from blood (not recorded which). All receptors derive from a woman aged 25 to 45 who had been exposed to COVID-19.

This clone was detected once. Here the CDR3 reads CASSSLAPNTGELFF. In DNA, the CDR3 is TGTGCCAGCAGCTCTCTAGCGCCGAACACCGGGGAGCTGTTTTTT. The chain has TRBV7-9 and TRBJ2-2; TRBD2 is a possible D gene (6 bases). This CDR3 region has 15 residues. Germline V gene lookup returns CDR1 SEHNR and CDR2 FQNEAQ (reference sequence). V lost 4 bases to trimming and J lost 0 bases, with 9 bases between them.

The gene calls are TRBV19 and TRBJ1-3, with D unclear. Per germline, CDR1 LNHDA and CDR2 SQIVND (reference sequence). This CDR3 has 12 residues. V gave up 8 bases and J gave up 0 bases, with 5 bases separating them. The CDR3 protein is CASESSGNTIYF. In nucleotides, the CDR3 is TGTGCCAGTGAGAGCTCTGGAAACACCATATATTTT. Looking up the rest from reference TRBV19 and TRBJ1-3 gives the full variable domain: DGGITQSPKYLFRKEGQNVTLSCEQNLNHDAMYWYRQDPGQGLRLIYYSQIVNDFQKGDIAEGYSVSREKKESFPLTVTSAQKNPTAFYLCASESSGNTIYFGEGSWLTVV.

The chain has TRBV20-1 and TRBJ2-7, with 9 bases fitting TRBD1. In germline, CDR1 is DFQATT, CDR2 SNEGSKA (reference sequence). This CDR3 has 12 residues. J was trimmed by 9 bases and V by 3 bases; bases with no gene match: 6. The CDR3 protein is CSASHRGRGQYF. The CDR3 DNA sequence: TGCAGTGCTAGTCACAGGGGGCGCGGGCAGTACTTC.

In regard to this clone: In the same sample, other DNA sequences code for this CDR3. The gene calls are TRBV5-1 and TRBJ2-2; D remains ambiguous. This CDR3 region has 15 residues. CDR1 SGHRS and CDR2 YFSETQ come from the germline V gene. Trimming removed 0 bases from V and 0 bases from J, with 6 bases in between. The CDR3 protein is CASSLGGANTGELFF. The CDR3 bases are TGCGCCAGCAGCTTGGGCGGTGCGAACACCGGGGAGCTGTTTTTT.

This chain links TRBV18 with TRBJ1-5, with D tentatively TRBD1 (5 bases). The CDR3 is 13 amino acids. Trimming took off 3 bases at V and 6 bases at J, with 9 bases between the two ends. Germline V gene sequence: CDR1 KGHSH, CDR2 LQKENI. In DNA form, the CDR3 reads TGTGCCAGCTCACCGGGGGGGAGTCAGCCCCAGCATTTT. Residues: CASSPGGSQPQHF.

The chain joins TRBV5-4 to TRBJ2-5; tentatively, D is TRBD1 (5 bases). The CDR3 spans 17 residues. Between the trimmed V and J ends, which lost 0 bases and 3 bases, there was a span of 18 bases. CDR1 and CDR2 (germline): SGHNT, YYREEE (reference sequence). CDR3 DNA: TGTGCCAGCAGCTTGGAAGAAGGGGTGAGGCAGGAAGAGACCCAGTACTTC. It codes for CASSLEEGVRQEETQYF. Using reference TRBV5-4 and TRBJ2-5 for the parts outside the CDR3, the full variable domain is ETGVTQSPTHLIKTRGQQVTLRCSSQSGHNTVSWYQQALGQGPQFIFQYYREEENGRGNFPPRFSGLQFPNYSSELNVNALELDDSALYLCASSLEEGVRQEETQYFGPGTRLLVL.

CDR3 region: CASSLVPATNEKLFF. For the CDR3, the DNA is TGTGCCAGCAGCTTGGTGCCAGCAACTAATGAAAAACTGTTTTTT. The J gene is TRBJ1-4, the V gene TRBV5-6; D remains unclear. The CDR3 sequence is 15 residues long. The ends were cut back, 0 bases at V and 0 bases at J, with 6 bases in the middle. The germline CDR1 and CDR2 sequences are SGHDT and YYEEEE.

The chain uses TRBV19 and TRBJ1-2; tentative D call: TRBD1 (5 bases). The germline CDR1 and CDR2 sequences are LNHDA and SQIVND (reference sequence). The V and J ends lost 0 bases and 2 bases respectively, with 10 bases between them. CDR3 size: 15 residues. The CDR3 sequence: CASSIEPGQNYGYTF. The CDR3 bases are TGTGCCAGTAGTATAGAACCAGGGCAAAACTATGGCTACACCTTC.

The V and J genes are TRBV11-3 and TRBJ2-2, with a tentative D call TRBD1 (6 bases). This CDR3 spans 14 amino acids. V was trimmed by 2 bases and J by 7 bases, leaving 11 bases between them. Per the germline V gene, CDR1 is SGHNT and CDR2 is YENEEA. In DNA, the CDR3 is TGTGCCAGCAGCTTAACAGGGACGAACGGGGAGCTGTTTTTT. Its translation is CASSLTGTNGELFF.

This sequence joins TRBV29-1 and TRBJ2-7; TRBD1 might be the D (6 bases). The CDR3 length is 14 residues. Trimming removed 7 bases from V and 6 bases from J, with 22 bases in between. Germline lookup yields CDR1 SQVTM and CDR2 ANQGSEA. The CDR3 region is CSAEHRDRNGEQYF. The CDR3 DNA reads as TGCAGCGCGGAACACAGGGACCGGAACGGCGAGCAGTACTTC.

The chain uses TRBV9 and TRBJ2-3; 9 bases fit TRBD2. The CDR3 totals 17 residues. Per the germline V gene, CDR1 is SGDLS and CDR2 is YYNGEE. J lost 5 bases, V lost 0 bases, and 10 bases had no gene match. CDR3 amino acids: CASSVAGTSSLGDTQYF. The CDR3 DNA follows: TGTGCCAGCAGCGTAGCTGGGACTAGCAGCCTCGGAGATACGCAGTATTTT.

This clone turned up a few times. This chain links TRBV28 with TRBJ1-1; D perhaps matches TRBD1 (5 bases). Per germline, CDR1 MDHEN and CDR2 SYDVKM. The CDR3 extends over 15 amino acids. Trimming removed 2 bases at V and 2 bases at J, with 12 bases between. Here the CDR3 reads CASSLQGRQNTEAFF. The CDR3 bases are TGTGCCAGCAGTTTACAGGGCCGGCAAAACACTGAAGCTTTCTTT.

In DNA form, the CDR3 reads TGTGCCAGCAGCCAAAGGGCCGGACTAGCGGGAGAGACCCAGTACTTC. The encoded protein is CASSQRAGLAGETQYF. V gene TRBV14 combines with J gene TRBJ2-5; 11 bases match TRBD2. The CDR3 totals 16 residues. Germline lookup yields CDR1 SGHDN and CDR2 FVKESK. Trimming removed 2 bases from V and 4 bases from J; junction bases left unmatched: 6.

V usage is TRBV15 and J usage is TRBJ1-3; D possibly corresponds to TRBD1 (5 bases). The CDR3 extends over 14 amino acids. Germline values: CDR1 LNHNV, CDR2 YYDKDF (reference sequence). V lost 7 bases and J lost 2, with 12 bases in between. The DNA of the CDR3 is TGTGCCACCACCTCCAGGGTCCCTGGAAACACCATATATTTT. Its translation: CATTSRVPGNTIYF.

V usage is TRBV3-1 (or the pseudogene TRBV3-2) and J usage is TRBJ2-7; tentatively, D is TRBD1 (5 bases). The germline V and J ends were trimmed by 1 base and 6 bases, with 13 bases remaining between them. This CDR3 spans 14 amino acids. Germline V gene sequence: CDR1 LGHDT, CDR2 YNNKEL (reference sequence). The CDR3 DNA follows: TGTGCCAGCAGCCAAGCAGGGTTCTCAAGCGAGCAGTACTTC. Encoded protein: CASSQAGFSSEQYF.

The gene calls are TRBV10-2 and TRBJ1-5; 7 nucleotides line up with TRBD1. Germline V gene sequence: CDR1 WSHSY, CDR2 SAAADI. This CDR3 has 13 amino acids. The V and J ends lost 6 bases and 5 bases, in that order; junction bases with no gene match: 4. The CDR3 here is CASRGQRDQPQHF. Here the CDR3 DNA reads TGCGCCAGCAGGGGACAGAGAGATCAGCCCCAGCATTTT.

V gene TRBV2 combines with J gene TRBJ2-2; maybe TRBD1 (6 bases). The CDR3 has 17 amino acids. Trimming took 2 bases from V and 2 from J, leaving 15 bases between them. Germline-derived CDR1 and CDR2 are SNHLY and FYNNEI. The CDR3 sequence: CASSETDRRLNTGELFF. The CDR3 region has the DNA TGTGCCAGCAGTGAAACCGACAGGCGGCTAAACACCGGGGAGCTGTTTTTT.

This sequence joins TRBV6-5 and TRBJ1-2; TRBD1 might be the D (6 bases). Germline-derived CDR1 and CDR2 are MNHEY and SVGAGI. V was shortened by 4 bases and J by 8 bases, with 14 bases between the two germline ends. The length of the CDR3 is 13 residues. CDR3 sequence (DNA): TGTGCCAGCAGTTCCAGGGGAATGGGAGGCTACACCTTC. Translated: CASSSRGMGGYTF.

The V gene is TRBV3-1 (or the pseudogene TRBV3-2), the J gene TRBJ1-2, with TRBD1 matching over 9 bases. The junction had 4 bases not matched to a gene; V was cut back by 1 base and J by 7 bases. The CDR3 extends over 14 amino acids. CDR1 and CDR2 (germline): LGHDT, YNNKEL (reference sequence). The CDR3 protein is CASSQGQGGFGYTF. The CDR3 DNA follows: TGTGCCAGCAGCCAAGGACAGGGGGGATTTGGCTACACCTTC.

The chain links TRBV19 to TRBJ2-2; 10 bases are a match to TRBD2. CDR1 is LNHDA, CDR2 SQIVND, per germline (reference sequence). Trimming cost V 10 bases and J 7 bases; bases outside gene matches: 12. This CDR3 spans 15 amino acids. The CDR3 is CATSLPSGRGGELFF. CDR3 bases: TGTGCCACCAGCCTTCCTAGCGGGAGAGGCGGGGAGCTGTTTTTT.

The chain combines TRBV18 with TRBJ2-1; 14 bases match TRBD2. The V gene end was trimmed by 2 bases and the J gene end by 4 bases; junction bases not matched to a gene: 7. The CDR3 covers 18 residues. The V gene's germline CDR1 is KGHSH and CDR2 LQKENI. The CDR3: CASSPVGTSGSSYNEQFF. CDR3 DNA sequence: TGTGCCAGCTCACCAGTTGGGACTAGCGGGAGTTCGTACAATGAGCAGTTCTTC.

V usage is TRBV13 and J usage is TRBJ1-1; no clear D. Germline CDR1 is PRHDT and CDR2 is FYEKMQ (reference sequence). V lost 0 bases to trimming and J lost 4 bases, with 15 bases between them. This CDR3 contains 16 residues. CDR3 nucleotides: TGTGCCAGCAGCTTAGGGGGCGGAGGAAGGGTCACTGAAGCTTTCTTT. It encodes CASSLGGGGRVTEAFF.

The chain carries TRBV7-6 and TRBJ2-1; TRBD1 aligns across 9 bases. J gave up 3 bases and V 3 bases, and 3 bases lay outside the gene matches. The CDR3 is 15 residues long. Per germline, CDR1 SGHVS and CDR2 FNYEAQ. The CDR3 reads CASSLGTGFYNEQFF. The CDR3 nucleotides are TGTGCCAGCAGCTTGGGGACAGGGTTCTACAATGAGCAGTTCTTC.

V is TRBV11-2 and J is TRBJ1-2, with a weak D call TRBD1 (5 bases). V lost 0 bases and J lost 8, with 13 bases in between. The CDR3 consists of 14 residues. From germline, CDR1 is SGHAT and CDR2 FQNNGV. CDR3 region: CASSLEGAVSGYTF. CDR3 DNA sequence: TGTGCCAGCAGCTTAGAAGGGGCCGTGAGCGGCTACACCTTC.

This clone was counted once. Other DNA variants within this sample encode the same CDR3. This chain joins TRBV5-1 and TRBJ2-5; D uncertain. The V gene's germline CDR1 is SGHRS and CDR2 YFSETQ. V was shortened by 0 bases and J by 3 bases, with 6 bases between the two germline ends. This CDR3 has 13 amino acids. The CDR3 loop reads CASSLALEETQYF. In nucleotides, the CDR3 is TGCGCCAGCAGCTTGGCCCTCGAAGAGACCCAGTACTTC. Based on the CDR3 plus reference TRBV5-1 and TRBJ2-5, the full variable domain is KAGVTQTPRYLIKTRGQQVTLSCSPISGHRSVSWYQQTPGQGLQFLFEYFSETQRNKGNFPGRFSGRQFSNSRSEMNVSTLELGDSALYLCASSLALEETQYFGPGTRLLVL.

The genes are TRBV29-1 and TRBJ1-4; D is unresolved. CDR3 length equals 13 residues. Germline CDR1 SQVTM, CDR2 ANQGSEA. V lost 0 bases to trimming and J lost 8 bases, with 10 bases between them. DNA for the CDR3: TGCAGCGTTGAAGATGCGGGAGGCGAAAAACTGTTTTTT. Residues: CSVEDAGGEKLFF.

This clone was counted a few times. CDR3 coding DNA: TGTGCCAGCAGTTACTGGCTAGCGGGGTCAACAGATACGCAGTATTTT. This sequence encodes CASSYWLAGSTDTQYF. The chain employs TRBV6-5 and TRBJ2-3; 9 bases line up with TRBD2. Germline CDR1 is MNHEY and CDR2 is SVGAGI. The V segment lost 1 base and the J segment 3 bases; nucleotides outside the gene matches: 5. The CDR3 is made up of 16 amino acids.

V usage is TRBV2 and J usage is TRBJ1-2; possibly TRBD1 for D (6 bases). V gave up 6 bases and J gave up 5 bases, with 10 bases separating them. Germline V lookup: CDR1 SNHLY, CDR2 FYNNEI. CDR3 length equals 12 residues. This CDR3 is CASRVGHYGYTF. The CDR3 DNA reads TGTGCCAGCAGGGTGGGACATTATGGCTACACCTTC.